This TCR beta chain was sequenced for a study of post-analysis software for immune sequencing data. Unique molecular identifiers were present in the TCR beta cDNA libraries. Input populations of about 1 to 11 million T cells gave rise to about 480,000 cDNA molecules. MiXCR, applied by TCRdb to the PCR reads, yields one record per CDR3 protein. Here the sample spans 500,000 to 600,000 distinct CDR3 sequences, about 44% being singletons. The origin of this receptor is a girl between 10 and 17 years old with multiple sclerosis. The sequencing input was blood.

The DNA of the CDR3 is TGTGCCATCAAGCGAGCGGGAGACTCCGGGGAGCTGTTTTTT. As protein: CAIKRAGDSGELFF. The chain joins TRBV10-3 to TRBJ2-2; 8 bases line up with TRBD2. After removal of 7 bases from V and 6 bases from J, the junction contained 7 bases not matched to a gene. The CDR3 extends over 14 amino acids. Per the germline V gene, CDR1 is ENHRY and CDR2 is SYGVKD.